Following are 4 T cell receptor beta chains from one sample sequenced in a study of blood T cell repertoires in COVID-19. Assay used: immunoSEQ multiplex PCR; TCRdb lists only in-frame clones, some missing. The repertoire includes 200,000 to 250,000 clones, over 80% of them detected once, and about 1.3% sits in the top ten. Sequences were obtained from peripheral blood. The receptors shown here come from a woman in her 30s with COVID-19, enrolled during active disease.

The V gene is TRBV11-2, the J gene TRBJ2-1, with 7 bases identical to TRBD1. V dropped 4 bases and J dropped 0; count of bases not matched to a gene: 9. This CDR3 is 17 amino acids long. The V gene's germline CDR1 is SGHAT and CDR2 FQNNGV. CDR3 DNA: TGTGCCAGCAGCTCGGGGCCTAACAGGGGCTCCTACAATGAGCAGTTCTTC. Protein: CASSSGPNRGSYNEQFF.

This chain links TRBV18 with TRBJ2-1, with TRBD2 matching 10 bases. The germline V gene encodes CDR1 KGHSH and CDR2 LQKENI. J gave up 10 bases and V 2 bases, and 8 bases lay outside the gene matches. The CDR3 totals 15 residues. CDR3: CASSPASGSLREQFF. Written as DNA, the CDR3 is TGTGCCAGCTCACCAGCTAGCGGGAGTCTTCGGGAGCAGTTCTTC. Complete variable domain (other parts from reference TRBV18 and TRBJ2-1): NAGVMQNPRHLVRRRGQEARLRCSPMKGHSHVYWYRQLPEEGLKFMVYLQKENIIDESGMPKERFSAEFPKEGPSILRIQQVVRGDSAAYFCASSPASGSLREQFFGPGTRLTVL.

This chain links TRBV6-4 with TRBJ2-1; 8 nucleotides line up with TRBD2. Trimming cost V 8 bases and J 6 bases; bases outside gene matches: 15. CDR1 and CDR2 (germline): MRHNA, SNTAGT. This CDR3 comprises 16 residues. The chain's CDR3 is CASGHNPGTRVNEQFF. The CDR3 nucleotides are TGTGCCAGCGGGCATAACCCGGGGACTAGGGTCAATGAGCAGTTCTTC.

Only a few counts were recorded for this clone. The V call is TRBV7-2, the J call TRBJ2-5; 9 positions match TRBD1. Germline V gene data show CDR1 as SGHTA and CDR2 as FQGNSA. The CDR3 runs 15 residues. Losses at the gene ends were 5 bases for V and 7 bases for J; bases not matched to a gene: 11. The CDR3 DNA is TGTGCCAGCAGCCTCCGGACAGGGGAATCGCGGACCCAGTACTTC. The encoded protein is CASSLRTGESRTQYF.